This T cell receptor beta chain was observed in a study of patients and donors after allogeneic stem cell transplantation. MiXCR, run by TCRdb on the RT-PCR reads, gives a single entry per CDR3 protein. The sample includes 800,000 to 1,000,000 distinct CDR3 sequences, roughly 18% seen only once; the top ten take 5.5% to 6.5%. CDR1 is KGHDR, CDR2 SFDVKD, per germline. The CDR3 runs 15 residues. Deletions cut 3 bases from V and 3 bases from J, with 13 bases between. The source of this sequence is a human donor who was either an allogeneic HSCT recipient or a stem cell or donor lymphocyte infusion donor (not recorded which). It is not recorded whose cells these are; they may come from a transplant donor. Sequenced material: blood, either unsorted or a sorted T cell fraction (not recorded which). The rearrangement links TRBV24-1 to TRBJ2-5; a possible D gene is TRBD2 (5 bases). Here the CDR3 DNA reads TGTGCCACCAGTGATAACTTAGGGAGTGAAGAGACCCAGTACTTC. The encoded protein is CATSDNLGSEETQYF.